A single sample gave rise to the 14 T cell receptor beta chains below, sequenced in a study of T cell changes during pregnancy in multiple sclerosis. Profiled with immunoSEQ multiplex PCR; TCRdb holds only in-frame clones, not every one. The data show some 44,000 clones, 90% seen once. Sequencing was performed on CD4+ T cells from peripheral blood mononuclear cells, taken before pregnancy. These TCRs come from a female donor with multiple sclerosis, enrolled in a pregnancy study.

The CDR3 region is CASSDGRSYNEQFF. CDR3 sequence (DNA): TGTGCCAGCAGTGACGGGAGATCTTACAATGAGCAGTTCTTC. The V call is TRBV11-3, the J call TRBJ2-1; perhaps TRBD2 as D (6 bases). There are 14 residues in the CDR3. Germline values: CDR1 SGHNT, CDR2 YENEEA. Trimming pared 6 bases from V and 4 bases from J, leaving 13 bases between.

The chain recombines TRBV6-4 with TRBJ2-3, with D possibly matching TRBD1 (6 bases). The CDR3 is 14 residues long. The germline gives CDR1 MRHNA, CDR2 SNTAGT. With 3 bases removed from V and 5 bases from J, the gap between germline ends came to 12 bases. CDR3 coding DNA: TGTGCCAGCAGTGAGTCTGGGGGCAGAGATACGCAGTATTTT. This codes for CASSESGGRDTQYF.

The chain has TRBV10-3 and TRBJ2-2; 8 bases align to TRBD1. This CDR3 spans 16 amino acids. The junction had 8 bases not matched to a gene; V was cut back by 6 bases and J by 2 bases. From germline, CDR1 is ENHRY and CDR2 SYGVKD. The CDR3 reads CAIRIAGTGNTGELFF. CDR3 sequence (DNA): TGTGCCATCAGAATCGCCGGGACAGGTAACACCGGGGAGCTGTTTTTT.

The chain has TRBV5-1 and TRBJ2-5, with TRBD1 identical over 7 bases. The CDR3 consists of 15 residues. Germline V gene sequence: CDR1 SGHRS, CDR2 YFSETQ. Germline trimming cut 4 bases from V and 5 bases from J; bases unmatched to any gene: 11. This CDR3 is CASSPRDTRGETQYF. In nucleotides, the CDR3 is TGCGCCAGCAGCCCCCGGGACACCAGGGGGGAGACCCAGTACTTC.

The gene calls are TRBV28 and TRBJ2-1; the match to TRBD2 covers 7 bases. V was clipped by 3 bases and J by 1 base; unmatched bases: 6. Per the germline V gene, CDR1 is MDHEN and CDR2 is SYDVKM. This CDR3 is 16 amino acids long. Here the CDR3 reads CASSLNGRKSYNEQFF. CDR3 sequence (DNA): TGTGCCAGCAGTTTGAACGGGAGGAAATCCTACAATGAGCAGTTCTTC.

The rearrangement uses TRBV5-4 and TRBJ2-7; the match to TRBD2 covers 11 bases. Germline-derived CDR1 and CDR2 are SGHNT and YYREEE (reference sequence). The CDR3 sequence is 14 residues long. With V trimmed by 1 base and J by 3 bases, 0 bases remained unmatched. CDR3 DNA: TGTGCCAGCAGCTTGACTAGCGGGGGCTACGAGCAGTACTTC. This encodes CASSLTSGGYEQYF.

V usage is TRBV19 and J usage is TRBJ2-3, with 10 bases lining up with TRBD1. V was clipped by 5 bases and J by 5 bases; unmatched bases: 10. Germline V lookup: CDR1 LNHDA, CDR2 SQIVND (reference sequence). This CDR3 has 16 residues. The CDR3 spells CASSSSGTGVGDTQYF. For the CDR3, the DNA is TGTGCCAGTAGTTCCTCCGGGACAGGGGTGGGAGATACGCAGTATTTT.

The chain combines TRBV10-2 with TRBJ2-7; TRBD1 is a possible D gene (5 bases). The CDR3 is 15 amino acids. Looked up from germline, CDR1 is WSHSY and CDR2 is SAAADI. Trimming shortened V by 0 bases and J by 0 bases, and 9 bases separated the two germline ends. The CDR3 region has the DNA TGCGCCAGCAGTGAGTCAACAGGACACTCCTACGAGCAGTACTTC. This sequence encodes CASSESTGHSYEQYF.

V gene TRBV4-3 combines with J gene TRBJ2-7; D possibly corresponds to TRBD2 (5 bases). The V gene's germline CDR1 is LGHNA and CDR2 YSLEER. V was trimmed by 2 bases and J by 2 bases, leaving 19 bases between them. The CDR3 contains 17 residues. As DNA, the CDR3 is TGCGCCAGCAGCCAAAATCGAGGGATGGGTTTACCCTACGAGCAGTACTTC. It translates to CASSQNRGMGLPYEQYF.

The genes are TRBV10-3 and TRBJ1-4, with TRBD1 as a possible D gene (5 bases). The length of the CDR3 is 14 residues. Trimming removed 3 bases at V and 4 bases at J, with 9 bases between. CDR1 and CDR2 (germline): ENHRY, SYGVKD. In nucleotides, the CDR3 is TGTGCCATCAGTGAAGGGGTATATAATGAAAAACTGTTTTTT. It is translated as CAISEGVYNEKLFF.

V gene TRBV7-6 combines with J gene TRBJ2-1; D possibly corresponds to TRBD1 (5 bases). CDR1 SGHVS and CDR2 FNYEAQ come from the germline V gene. Between the trimmed V and J ends, which lost 1 base and 0 bases, there was a span of 7 bases. The CDR3 runs to 15 residues. The CDR3 is CASSLGGYSYNEQFF. Written as DNA, the CDR3 is TGTGCCAGCAGCTTAGGGGGCTACTCCTACAATGAGCAGTTCTTC. The whole variable domain, filled in from reference TRBV7-6 and TRBJ2-1, reads GAGVSQSPRYKVTKRGQDVALRCDPISGHVSLYWYRQALGQGPEFLTYFNYEAQQDKSGLPNDRFSAERPEGSISTLTIQRTEQRDSAMYRCASSLGGYSYNEQFFGPGTRLTVL.

The V and J genes are TRBV7-2 and TRBJ2-5, with 10 bases fitting TRBD2. The CDR3 has 17 amino acids. Trimming took 3 bases from V and 4 from J; bases not matched to a gene: 11. Germline CDR1 and CDR2: SGHTA and FQGNSA. The CDR3 here is CASSLGGSGGAGETQYF. CDR3 DNA: TGTGCCAGCAGCTTGGGAGGAAGCGGGGGGGCAGGAGAGACCCAGTACTTC.

The gene calls are TRBV5-8 and TRBJ2-1, with TRBD2 matching 10 bases. V was clipped by 3 bases and J by 7 bases; unmatched bases: 10. This CDR3 region has 16 residues. Germline CDR1 SGHTS, CDR2 YDEGEE. The CDR3, as DNA: TGTGCCAGCAGCTCGAGCGCGGGACTAGCGAGGAATGAGCAGTTCTTC. Encoded protein: CASSSSAGLARNEQFF.

V usage is TRBV11-2 and J usage is TRBJ2-3, with TRBD1 identical over 8 bases. CDR1 and CDR2 (germline): SGHAT, FQNNGV. Trimming took 3 bases from V and 1 from J; bases not matched to a gene: 6. The CDR3 covers 16 residues. The CDR3 bases are TGTGCCAGCAGCTTCCGGACAGGGTGGCGCACAGATACGCAGTATTTT. It encodes CASSFRTGWRTDTQYF.